A selection of T cell receptor beta chains follows, all from one sample in a study of T cell responses to AZD1222 COVID-19 vaccine. TCRdb's table, derived via immunoSEQ multiplex PCR, lists solely in-frame clones and lacks some. The repertoire holds just over 65,000 clones, with about 90% as singletons. The source was peripheral blood, collected on day 0 of AZD1222 vaccination. The receptors were gathered from an adult in good health. Each CDR3 is given with its conserved first and last residue. D genes are given only for firm matches. Not all rows give a size; the values are once, few, many and, for expanded clones, a class.

j_gene | abundance | d_gene | v_gene | CDR3aa | CDR3nt
TRBJ2-2 | medium-sized | . | TRBV5-1 | CASSAPGWTDTGELFF | TGCGCCAGCAGCGCGCCGGGATGGACAGACACCGGGGAGCTGTTTTTT
TRBJ2-1 | . | TRBD2 | TRBV5-1 | CASSQSGGLYNEQFF | TGCGCCAGCAGCCAAAGCGGGGGCTTGTACAATGAGCAGTTCTTC
TRBJ1-4 | . | . | TRBV7-9 | CASRPPRQSTNEKLFF | TGTGCCAGCAGACCTCCTCGACAGTCAACTAATGAAAAACTGTTTTTT
TRBJ2-7 | . | . | TRBV27 | CASRVWGSGYEQYF | TGTGCCAGCAGGGTTTGGGGTAGTGGTTACGAGCAGTACTTC
TRBJ1-6 | . | . | TRBV27 | CASSFGQINSPLHF | TGTGCCAGCAGTTTCGGACAGATCAATTCACCCCTCCACTTT
TRBJ1-5 | . | TRBD1 | TRBV29-1 | CSARTGSTDQPQHF | TGCAGCGCCCGGACAGGGTCCACGGATCAGCCCCAGCATTTT
TRBJ2-7 | . | . | TRBV11-2 | CASSSADSPGEQYF | TGTGCCAGCAGCTCCGCGGACAGTCCGGGCGAGCAGTACTTC
TRBJ1-3 | . | . | TRBV9 | CASSARDIGNTIYF | TGTGCCAGCAGCGCGAGGGACATTGGAAACACCATATATTTT
TRBJ2-3 | . | TRBD1 | TRBV19 | CASSITPGQGADTQYF | TGTGCCAGTAGTATAACTCCGGGACAGGGGGCAGATACGCAGTATTTT
TRBJ1-2 | . | TRBD1 | TRBV5-1 | CASSAGGEVGYTF | TGCGCCAGCAGTGCAGGGGGCGAGGTTGGCTACACCTTC
TRBJ2-2 | . | . | TRBV19 | CASSIVGVRTGELFF | TGTGCCAGTAGTATCGTGGGGGTAAGGACCGGGGAGCTGTTTTTT
TRBJ1-3 | . | TRBD1 | TRBV7-2 | CASSPQGAGGNTIYF | TGTGCCAGCAGCCCACAGGGGGCTGGCGGAAACACCATATATTTT
TRBJ2-5 | . | . | TRBV14 | CASSQLGGETQYF | TGTGCCAGCAGCCAACTAGGGGGAGAGACCCAGTACTTC
TRBJ2-7 | . | TRBD2 | TRBV6-1 | CASSEKLAGGYEQYF | TGTGCCAGCAGTGAAAAACTAGCGGGAGGCTACGAGCAGTACTTC
TRBJ1-3 | . | . | TRBV7-9 | CASSLGFVRGNTIYF | TGTGCCAGCAGCTTGGGGTTCGTTCGGGGAAACACCATATATTTT
TRBJ2-1 | . | . | TRBV7-3 | CASSLDSNEQFF | TGTGCCAGCAGCTTAGATAGCAATGAGCAGTTCTTC